This TCR beta chain was recorded in a study of blood T cell repertoires in COVID-19 (TCRdb year 2020). Some background on the complete study: Collaborator samples came from the United States, Italy and Spain and covered acute and convalescent phases of COVID-19. The material from the prospective study consisted of cDNA or gDNA derived from T cells, B-cell-depleted T cells, or PBMCs. Subjects who had been exposed to COVID-19, were actively infected with it, or had recovered from it provided the deeply sampled blood TCRbeta repertoires that made up the dataset. The repertoires were released in a freely available public database intended as a resource for research on the immune response to SARS-CoV-2. Samples were obtained from the ongoing ImmuneRACE study (first 160 participants) and from some 1,300 subjects provided by 6 global collaborators. The sample metadata nearly always contained a de-identified subject ID, COVID-19 status, age in years and sex. Where HLA class I and class II types were available, the types were taken from metadata supplied by the sample provider, not from assay-based typing.

The immunoSEQ Assay, a bias-controlled multiplex PCR, was used to amplify TCRbeta CDR3 regions from genomic DNA. Regarding the original processing steps: The number of nucleated cells in each sample was estimated from the amplification of reference gene primers within the assay. Sequence reads were collapsed and filtered to measure the absolute abundance of every unique TCRbeta CDR3 rearrangement. For each sample, productive Simpson clonality was calculated as the square root of Simpson's diversity index over productive rearrangements. Here the immuneACCESS table is served through TCRdb, limited to in-frame sequences with V and J called. Missing clones are a known gap in these copies; in checked studies unresolved V genes cover under half, and the rest lacks a known reason. V and J calls and clone size are as listed in that table; D and trimming were resolved from the DNA. For this sample the table gives approximately 130,000 clones, of which roughly four fifths were detected only once. The top ten clones comprise 9.5% to 14% of the sample.

This clone has just a few counts. Its target antigen remains unknown. Base qualities were left out, and no much larger clone turns up one base away. The paper as a whole reports these results and caveats: Clinical and demographic metadata were provided uncurated, with the amount varying by source and participant.

CDR1 and CDR2 (LNHDA, SQIVND) derive from the germline V gene (reference sequence). Trimming takes 5 bases off V and 4 bases off J; junction bases not matched to a gene: 14. Inclusive of the bounding cysteine and phenylalanine, the CDR3 is 17 residues long. Only the CDR3 portion is preserved as DNA: 51 bases, with reading frame beginning at the first base. Whole blood was collected in K2EDTA tubes by collaborating institutions according to the institutions' own protocols. For TCRbeta analysis, collaborator samples were shipped as frozen whole blood, as isolated PBMCs, or as DNA extracted from either sample type.

The TCR was taken from a human donor in a cohort sampled during active COVID-19. The sample taken for sequencing was peripheral blood. The chain employs TRBV19 and TRBJ1-5; TRBD1 matches 7 bases in the middle. The CDR3 loop reads CASSSGGAPRGNQPQHF. The DNA sequence is given as TGTGCCAGTAGTTCCGGGGGGGCCCCCAGGGGGAATCAGCCCCAGCATTTT.